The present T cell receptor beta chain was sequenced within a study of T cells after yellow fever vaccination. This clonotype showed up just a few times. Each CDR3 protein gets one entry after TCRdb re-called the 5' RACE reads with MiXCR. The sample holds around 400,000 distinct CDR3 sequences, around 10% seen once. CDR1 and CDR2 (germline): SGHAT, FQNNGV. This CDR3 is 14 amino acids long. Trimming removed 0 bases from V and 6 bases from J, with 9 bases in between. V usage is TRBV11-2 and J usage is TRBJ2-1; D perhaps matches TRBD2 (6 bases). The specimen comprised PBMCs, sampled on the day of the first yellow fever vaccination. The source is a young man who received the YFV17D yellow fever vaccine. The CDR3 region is CASSLDGGFNEQFF. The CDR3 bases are TGTGCCAGCAGCTTAGATGGGGGGTTCAATGAGCAGTTCTTC.